The clone carrying this T cell receptor beta chain turned up a few times. This table comes from immunoSEQ multiplex PCR, and its TCRdb copy is limited to in-frame clones, with some not included. The table includes 70,000 to 95,000 clones, approximately 80% detected once. The CDR3 contains 10 residues. Germline values: CDR1 DFQATT, CDR2 SNEGSKA (reference sequence). Trimming removed 4 bases at V and 11 bases at J, with 11 bases between. The data are from a study of a mutant IDH1 vaccine in newly diagnosed glioma. For the study at large: Before enrollment, the patients had been treated with radiotherapy alone, temozolomide alone, or both together. Most of them had received both.

Time point indicated: baseline, week 1 (first vaccination visit). Documented treatment: pre-vaccination baseline after standard-of-care therapy. The sequence was collected from a man in his forties or fifties with glioma. Some clones in this sample may be carry-over from other donors' samples. The source material was PBMCs, sampled from a glioma patient treated with radiotherapy, temozolomide or both. The rearrangement joins TRBV20-1 to TRBJ1-1, with D unclear. The CDR3 nucleotides are TGCAGTGCTATCGACATCCGGGCTTTCTTT. It codes for CSAIDIRAFF.